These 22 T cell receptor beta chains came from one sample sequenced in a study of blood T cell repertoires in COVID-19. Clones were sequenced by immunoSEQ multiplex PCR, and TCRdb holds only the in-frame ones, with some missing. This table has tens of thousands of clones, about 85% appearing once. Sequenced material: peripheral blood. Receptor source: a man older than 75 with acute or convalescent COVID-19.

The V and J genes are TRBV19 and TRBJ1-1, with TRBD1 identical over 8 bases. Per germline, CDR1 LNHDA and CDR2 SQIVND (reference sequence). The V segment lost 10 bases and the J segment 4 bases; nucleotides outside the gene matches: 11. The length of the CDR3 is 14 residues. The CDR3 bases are TGTGCCACCGCTAGCCAGGGGGCGTTCACTGAAGCTTTCTTT. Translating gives CATASQGAFTEAFF.

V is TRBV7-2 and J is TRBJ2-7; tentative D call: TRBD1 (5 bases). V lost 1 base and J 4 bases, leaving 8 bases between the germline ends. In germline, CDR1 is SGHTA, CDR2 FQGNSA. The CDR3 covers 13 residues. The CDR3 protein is CASSLDRTYEQYF. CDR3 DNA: TGTGCCAGCAGCTTAGACAGGACATACGAGCAGTACTTC.

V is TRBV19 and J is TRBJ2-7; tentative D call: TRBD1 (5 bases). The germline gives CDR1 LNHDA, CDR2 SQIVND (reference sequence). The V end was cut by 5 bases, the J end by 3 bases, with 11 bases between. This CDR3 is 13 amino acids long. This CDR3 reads CASSPPDSYEQYF. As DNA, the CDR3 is TGTGCCAGTAGTCCCCCCGACAGCTACGAGCAGTACTTC.

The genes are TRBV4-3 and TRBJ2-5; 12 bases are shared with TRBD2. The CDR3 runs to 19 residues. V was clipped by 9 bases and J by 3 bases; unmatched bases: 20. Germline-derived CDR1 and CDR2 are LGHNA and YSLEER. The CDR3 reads CARACTWTSGTRREETQYF. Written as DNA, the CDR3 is TGCGCCAGGGCATGCACCTGGACTAGCGGGACGAGACGGGAAGAGACCCAGTACTTC.

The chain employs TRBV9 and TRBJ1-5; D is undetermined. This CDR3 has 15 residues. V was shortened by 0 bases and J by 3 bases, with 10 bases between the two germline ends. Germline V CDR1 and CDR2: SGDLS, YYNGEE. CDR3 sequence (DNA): TGTGCCAGCAGCGTAGGTACTAGAGACAATCAGCCCCAGCATTTT. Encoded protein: CASSVGTRDNQPQHF.

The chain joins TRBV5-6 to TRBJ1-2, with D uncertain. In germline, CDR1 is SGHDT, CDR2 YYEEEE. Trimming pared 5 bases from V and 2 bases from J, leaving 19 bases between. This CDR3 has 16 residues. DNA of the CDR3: TGTGCCAGCAGTCCCGGACTGGGGTCGACGAACTATGGCTACACCTTC. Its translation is CASSPGLGSTNYGYTF.

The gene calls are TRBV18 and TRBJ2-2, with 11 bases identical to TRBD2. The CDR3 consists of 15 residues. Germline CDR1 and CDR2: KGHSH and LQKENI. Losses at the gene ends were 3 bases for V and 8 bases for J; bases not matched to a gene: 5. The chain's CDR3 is CASSPTRLAGGELFF. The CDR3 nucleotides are TGTGCCAGCTCACCGACGAGACTAGCGGGAGGGGAGCTGTTTTTT. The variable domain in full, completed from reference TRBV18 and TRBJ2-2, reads NAGVMQNPRHLVRRRGQEARLRCSPMKGHSHVYWYRQLPEEGLKFMVYLQKENIIDESGMPKERFSAEFPKEGPSILRIQQVVRGDSAAYFCASSPTRLAGGELFFGEGSRLTVL.

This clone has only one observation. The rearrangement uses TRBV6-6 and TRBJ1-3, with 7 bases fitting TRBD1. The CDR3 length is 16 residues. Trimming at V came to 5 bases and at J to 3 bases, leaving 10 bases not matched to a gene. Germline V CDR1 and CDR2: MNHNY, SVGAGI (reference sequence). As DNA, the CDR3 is TGTGCCAGCAGTCGCCAGGGTGGGGACAGTGGAAACACCATATATTTT. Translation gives CASSRQGGDSGNTIYF.

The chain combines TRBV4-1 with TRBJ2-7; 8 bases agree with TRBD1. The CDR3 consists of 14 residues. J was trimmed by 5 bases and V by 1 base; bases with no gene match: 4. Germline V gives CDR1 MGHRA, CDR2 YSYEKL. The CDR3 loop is CASSQAGGQNEQYF. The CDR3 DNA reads TGCGCCAGCAGCCAAGCAGGGGGCCAGAACGAGCAGTACTTC.

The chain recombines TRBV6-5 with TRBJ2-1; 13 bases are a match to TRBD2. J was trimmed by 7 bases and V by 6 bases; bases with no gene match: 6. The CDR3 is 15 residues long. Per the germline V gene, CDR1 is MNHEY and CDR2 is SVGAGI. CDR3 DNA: TGTGCCAGCAGAGGGGGACTAGCGGGGACGAATGAGCAGTTCTTC. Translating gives CASRGGLAGTNEQFF.

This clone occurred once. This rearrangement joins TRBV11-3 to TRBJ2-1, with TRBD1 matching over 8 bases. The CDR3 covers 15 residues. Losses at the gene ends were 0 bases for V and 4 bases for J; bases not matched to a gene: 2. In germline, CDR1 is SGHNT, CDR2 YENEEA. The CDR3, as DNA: TGTGCCAGCAGCTTAGACAGGGGGCTTTACAATGAGCAGTTCTTC. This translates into CASSLDRGLYNEQFF.

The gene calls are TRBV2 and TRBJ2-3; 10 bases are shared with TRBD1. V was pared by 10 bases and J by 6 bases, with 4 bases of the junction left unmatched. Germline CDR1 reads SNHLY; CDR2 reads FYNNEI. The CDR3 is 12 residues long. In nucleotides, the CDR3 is TGTGCCACCGGGACAGGGGAGGATACGCAGTATTTT. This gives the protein CATGTGEDTQYF.

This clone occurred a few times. The CDR3: CASSSGGATDTQYF. DNA for the CDR3: TGTGCCAGCAGCAGCGGGGGGGCCACAGATACGCAGTATTTT. This chain joins TRBV28 and TRBJ2-3; 10 bases map to TRBD2. The CDR3 has 14 amino acids. Per the germline V gene, CDR1 is MDHEN and CDR2 is SYDVKM. Losses at the gene ends were 6 bases for V and 2 bases for J; bases not matched to a gene: 2. Full variable domain (missing parts from reference TRBV28 and TRBJ2-3): DVKVTQSSRYLVKRTGEKVFLECVQDMDHENMFWYRQDPGLGLRLIYFSYDVKMKEKGDIPEGYSVSREKKERFSLILESASTNQTSMYLCASSSGGATDTQYFGPGTRLTVL.

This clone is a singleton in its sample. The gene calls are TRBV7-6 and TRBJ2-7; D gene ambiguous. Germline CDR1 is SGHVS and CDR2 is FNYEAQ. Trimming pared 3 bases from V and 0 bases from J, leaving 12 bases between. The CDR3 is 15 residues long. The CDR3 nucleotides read TGTGCCAGCAGCTTTAACCCGGGTCTCTCCTACGAGCAGTACTTC. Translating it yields CASSFNPGLSYEQYF.

For the CDR3, the DNA is TGTGCCAGCAGTTTATCTCACTCCGGGGGTACCGGGGAGCTGTTTTTT. This sequence encodes CASSLSHSGGTGELFF. The chain recombines TRBV28 with TRBJ2-2, with a tentative D call TRBD2 (6 bases). The V gene lost 1 base and the J gene lost 5 bases, with 14 bases spanning the gap. This CDR3 contains 16 residues. CDR1 is MDHEN, CDR2 SYDVKM, per germline.

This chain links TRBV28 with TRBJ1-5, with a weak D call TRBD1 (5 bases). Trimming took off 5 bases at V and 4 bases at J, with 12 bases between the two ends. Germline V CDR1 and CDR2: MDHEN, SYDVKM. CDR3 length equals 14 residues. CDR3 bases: TGTGCCAGCAGTCGGACCGCAGGGAATCAGCCCCAGCATTTT. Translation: CASSRTAGNQPQHF.

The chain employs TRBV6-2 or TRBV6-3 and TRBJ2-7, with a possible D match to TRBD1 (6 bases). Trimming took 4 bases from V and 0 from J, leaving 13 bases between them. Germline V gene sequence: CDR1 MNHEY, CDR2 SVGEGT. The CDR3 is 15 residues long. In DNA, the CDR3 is TGTGCCAGCAGTTCAGGGGACGCCAGCTCCTACGAGCAGTACTTC. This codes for CASSSGDASSYEQYF.

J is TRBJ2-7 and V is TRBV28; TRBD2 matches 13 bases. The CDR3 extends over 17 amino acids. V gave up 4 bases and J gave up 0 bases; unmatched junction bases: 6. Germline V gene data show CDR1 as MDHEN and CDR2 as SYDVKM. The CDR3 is CASSSGLAGDSSYEQYF. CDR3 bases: TGTGCCAGCAGTTCCGGACTAGCGGGGGACAGCTCCTACGAGCAGTACTTC.

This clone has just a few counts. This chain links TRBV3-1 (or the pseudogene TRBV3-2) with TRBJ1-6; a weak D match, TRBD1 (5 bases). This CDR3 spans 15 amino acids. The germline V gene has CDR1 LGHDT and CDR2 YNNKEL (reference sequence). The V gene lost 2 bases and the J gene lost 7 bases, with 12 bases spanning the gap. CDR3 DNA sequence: TGTGCCAGCAGCCAAAAAGCGGGACCGAATTCACCCCTCCACTTT. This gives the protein CASSQKAGPNSPLHF.

The CDR3 region is CASSQLAGGRQETQYF. Here the CDR3 DNA reads TGTGCCAGCAGCCAACTAGCGGGGGGGCGTCAAGAGACCCAGTACTTC. This sequence joins TRBV3-1 (or the pseudogene TRBV3-2) and TRBJ2-5; 12 bases match TRBD2. CDR3 length: 16 residues. The germline gives CDR1 LGHDT, CDR2 YNNKEL (reference sequence). V was pared by 2 bases and J by 2 bases, with 3 bases of the junction left unmatched.

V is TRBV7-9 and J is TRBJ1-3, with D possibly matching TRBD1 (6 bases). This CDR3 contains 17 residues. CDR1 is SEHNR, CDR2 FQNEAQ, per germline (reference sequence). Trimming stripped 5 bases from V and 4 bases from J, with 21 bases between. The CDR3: CASSPIRTERTGNTIYF. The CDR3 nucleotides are TGTGCCAGCAGCCCCATCCGGACAGAGAGGACGGGAAACACCATATATTTT.

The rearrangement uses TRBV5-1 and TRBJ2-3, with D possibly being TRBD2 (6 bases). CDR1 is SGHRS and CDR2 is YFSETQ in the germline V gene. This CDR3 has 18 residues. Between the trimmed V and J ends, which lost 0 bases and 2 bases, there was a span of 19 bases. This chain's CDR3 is CASSLGVGGAQPTDTQYF. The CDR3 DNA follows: TGCGCCAGCAGCTTGGGGGTCGGGGGAGCACAACCCACAGATACGCAGTATTTT. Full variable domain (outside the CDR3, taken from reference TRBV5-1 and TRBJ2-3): KAGVTQTPRYLIKTRGQQVTLSCSPISGHRSVSWYQQTPGQGLQFLFEYFSETQRNKGNFPGRFSGRQFSNSRSEMNVSTLELGDSALYLCASSLGVGGAQPTDTQYFGPGTRLTVL.